This T cell receptor beta chain was recorded in a study of cytotoxic CD8 clonotypes in ibrutinib-treated CLL. Study-wide context: Investigators reported approximately 25 partial and 2 complete responses; after median around 63 months, around 15 patients remained remitted and about 12 progressed. Collecting the response samples happened after a median about eleven months of treatment, with a range of 6 to 36.

In regard to this clone: Its antigen remains unidentified.

General study findings and limits: Clonality (at baseline) was higher than in age-matched healthy donors and tracked circulating CD8+ T-cell counts.

Generated by immunoSEQ multiplex PCR, the TCRdb table keeps only in-frame clones and is missing some. The sample has about 300,000 clones; 60% to 80% are singletons. Germline V CDR1 and CDR2: ENHRY, SYGVKD. The CDR3 contains 13 residues. V was pared by 2 bases and J by 5 bases, with 6 bases between. Sequencing used PBMCs, obtained at disease progression, from a patient treated with ibrutinib. The chain is built from TRBV10-3 and TRBJ2-2; possibly TRBD1 for D (6 bases). The sequence was obtained from a human donor with chronic lymphocytic leukemia. The CDR3 loop is CAISEQGTGELFF. As DNA, the CDR3 is TGTGCCATCAGTGAGCAGGGGACCGGGGAGCTGTTTTTT.